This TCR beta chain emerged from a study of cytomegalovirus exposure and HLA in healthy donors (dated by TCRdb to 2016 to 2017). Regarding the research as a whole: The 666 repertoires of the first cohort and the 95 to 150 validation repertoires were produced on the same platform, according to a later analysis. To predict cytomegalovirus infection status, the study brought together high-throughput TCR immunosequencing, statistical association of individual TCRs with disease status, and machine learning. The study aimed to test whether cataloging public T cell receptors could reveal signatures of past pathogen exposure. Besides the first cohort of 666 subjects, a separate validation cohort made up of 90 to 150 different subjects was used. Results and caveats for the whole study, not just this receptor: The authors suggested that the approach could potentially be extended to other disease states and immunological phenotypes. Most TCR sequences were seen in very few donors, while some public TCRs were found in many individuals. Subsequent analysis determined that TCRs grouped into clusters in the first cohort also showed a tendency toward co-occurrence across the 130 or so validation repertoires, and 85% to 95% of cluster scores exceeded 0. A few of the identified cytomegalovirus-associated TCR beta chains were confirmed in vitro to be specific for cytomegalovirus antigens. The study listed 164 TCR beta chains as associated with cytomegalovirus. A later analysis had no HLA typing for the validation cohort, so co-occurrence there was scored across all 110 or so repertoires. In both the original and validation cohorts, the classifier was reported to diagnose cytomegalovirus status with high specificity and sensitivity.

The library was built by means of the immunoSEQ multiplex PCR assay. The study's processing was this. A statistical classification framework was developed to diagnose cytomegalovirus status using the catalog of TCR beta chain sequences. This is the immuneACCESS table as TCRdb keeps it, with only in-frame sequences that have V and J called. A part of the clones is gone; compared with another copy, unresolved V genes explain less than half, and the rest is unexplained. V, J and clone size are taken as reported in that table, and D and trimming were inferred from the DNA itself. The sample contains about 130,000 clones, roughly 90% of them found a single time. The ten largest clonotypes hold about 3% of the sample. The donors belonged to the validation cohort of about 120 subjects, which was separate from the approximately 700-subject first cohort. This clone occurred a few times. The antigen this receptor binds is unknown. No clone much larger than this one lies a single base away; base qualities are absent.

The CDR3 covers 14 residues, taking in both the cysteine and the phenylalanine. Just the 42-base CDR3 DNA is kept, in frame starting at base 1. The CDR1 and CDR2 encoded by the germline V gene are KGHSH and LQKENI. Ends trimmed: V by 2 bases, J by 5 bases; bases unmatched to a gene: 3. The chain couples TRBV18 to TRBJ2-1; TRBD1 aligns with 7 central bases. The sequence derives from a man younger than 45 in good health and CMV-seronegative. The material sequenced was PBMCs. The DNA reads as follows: TGTGCCAGCTCACCAGACAGGGCTAACAATGAGCAGTTCTTC. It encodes CASSPDRANNEQFF.